This TCR beta chain was captured by sequencing in a study of blood T cells in healthy people across ages. The CDR3 totals 12 residues. Trimming removed 4 bases from V and 4 bases from J, with 6 bases in between. Germline CDR1 is SGHNT and CDR2 is YYREEE (reference sequence). This clonotype showed up just a few times. Its matching antigen is unknown. Alongside a J-beta primer mix, a sample-barcoded 5' primer served in a second PCR lasting 7 to 11 cycles. With 12 random nucleotides, a template-switch adaptor tagged each individual cDNA molecule. MiXCR was run by TCRdb on the 5' RACE reads, yielding one entry per CDR3 protein. The sample includes 550,000 to 700,000 distinct CDR3 sequences, 27% of them seen just once. General study points: Per million T cells, the diversity of TCR beta decreased roughly linearly as age advanced. Not knowing donor CMV status may have confounded expanded clonotype changes. In these data, TCR beta diversity tracked strongly with naive T cell percentage.

This clonotype was obtained from a woman aged 65 to 85 in good health. The chain is built from TRBV5-4 and TRBJ1-3; no clear D gene. The sample comprised blood. CDR3 in amino acids: CASSVAGNTIYF. CDR3 DNA sequence: TGTGCCAGCAGCGTTGCGGGAAACACCATATATTTT.